The present TCR beta chain was sequenced within a study of CD8 T cells in Susac syndrome. Germline CDR1 DFQATT, CDR2 SNEGSKA (reference sequence). The CDR3 sequence is 11 residues long. V was shortened by 3 bases and J by 8 bases, with 10 bases between the two germline ends. The authors negatively isolated CD8+ and CD4+ T cells and FACS-enriched TEMRA cells. An input of roughly 0.45 to 1 ug of RNA was subjected to reverse transcription using random hexamers. TCRdb re-called the immunoSEQ multiplex PCR reads with MiXCR, one entry per CDR3 protein. The table includes about 75,000 distinct CDR3 sequences, around 94% detected once.

The clonotype originates from a human donor with Susac syndrome. The sample was CD8+ T cells from PBMCs. This chain links TRBV20-1 with TRBJ1-1; D call uncertain. The CDR3 loop reads CSASLGLEAFF. CDR3 nucleotides: TGCAGTGCTAGTCTAGGACTGGAAGCTTTCTTT.